This paragraph covers one TCR beta chain sequence. Antigen unknown. The sample belongs to a study of OX40 agonist ivuxolimab in advanced cancers. As for the study in general: Two patients with cutaneous melanoma and one with hepatocellular carcinoma, three in total, showed partial responses.

Generated by immunoSEQ multiplex PCR, the TCRdb table keeps only in-frame clones and is missing some. The sample includes about 45,000 clones, 75% to 90% seen only once; the top ten take about 15%. Germline V gene sequence: CDR1 SGHNT, CDR2 YYREEE (reference sequence). Unmatched junction bases numbered 2, after V lost 4 bases and J lost 5 bases. This CDR3 is 13 amino acids long. Study results and caveats: Undetermined was the antigen specificity of the expanded peripheral T cells.

The sample here was CD4+ or CD8+ T cells sorted from blood, taken in a trial of the OX40 agonist ivuxolimab. V usage is TRBV5-4 and J usage is TRBJ2-5, with 10 bases matching TRBD1. The sequence derives from an adult with an advanced solid tumor such as melanoma, head and neck, liver or kidney cancer. The CDR3 nucleotides are TGTGCCAGCAGCGAGGACAGGGGGGAGACCCAGTACTTC. Residues: CASSEDRGETQYF.